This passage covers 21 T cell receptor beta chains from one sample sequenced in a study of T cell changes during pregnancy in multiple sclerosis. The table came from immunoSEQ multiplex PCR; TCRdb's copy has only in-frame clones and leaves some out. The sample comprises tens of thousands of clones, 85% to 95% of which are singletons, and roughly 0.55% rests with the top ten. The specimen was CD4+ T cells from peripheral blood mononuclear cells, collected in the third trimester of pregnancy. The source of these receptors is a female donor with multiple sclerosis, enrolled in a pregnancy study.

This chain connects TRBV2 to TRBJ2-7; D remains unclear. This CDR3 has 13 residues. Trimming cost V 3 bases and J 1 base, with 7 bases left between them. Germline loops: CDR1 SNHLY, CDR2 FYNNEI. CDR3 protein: CASSDQFSYEQYF. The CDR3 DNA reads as TGTGCCAGCAGTGATCAGTTTTCCTACGAGCAGTACTTC.

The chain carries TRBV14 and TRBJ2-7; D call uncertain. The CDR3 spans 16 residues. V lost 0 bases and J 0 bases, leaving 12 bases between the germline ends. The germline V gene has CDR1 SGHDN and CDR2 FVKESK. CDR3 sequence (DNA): TGTGCCAGCAGCCAAGAGCACCGATATAGCTCCTACGAGCAGTACTTC. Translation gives CASSQEHRYSSYEQYF.

As DNA, the CDR3 is TGTGCCAGTAGGAACAGGGGGGGTAACTATGGCTACACCTTC. Residues: CASRNRGGNYGYTF. This chain connects TRBV19 to TRBJ1-2, with 8 bases fitting TRBD1. This CDR3 has 14 residues. The J segment lost 1 base and the V segment lost 6 bases, leaving 4 bases of the junction unmatched. CDR1 and CDR2 from the germline V gene are LNHDA and SQIVND (reference sequence).

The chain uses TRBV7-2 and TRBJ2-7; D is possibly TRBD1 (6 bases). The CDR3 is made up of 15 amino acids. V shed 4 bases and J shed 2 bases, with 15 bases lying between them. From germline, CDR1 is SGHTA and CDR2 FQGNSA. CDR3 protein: CASSSQQGPTYEQYF. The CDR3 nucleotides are TGTGCCAGCAGCTCACAACAGGGCCCAACCTACGAGCAGTACTTC.

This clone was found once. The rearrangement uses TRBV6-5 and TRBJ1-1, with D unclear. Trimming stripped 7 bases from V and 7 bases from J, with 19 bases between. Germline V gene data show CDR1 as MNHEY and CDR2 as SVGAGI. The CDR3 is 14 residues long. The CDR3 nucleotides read TGTGCCAGCACGGCCCTGGGAGGGATGGGTGAAGCTTTCTTT. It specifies CASTALGGMGEAFF.

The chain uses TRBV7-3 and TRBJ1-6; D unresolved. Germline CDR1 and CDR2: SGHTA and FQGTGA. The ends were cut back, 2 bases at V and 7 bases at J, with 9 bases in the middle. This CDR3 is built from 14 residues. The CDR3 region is CASSLGLGNSPLHF. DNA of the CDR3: TGTGCCAGCAGCTTAGGACTTGGGAATTCACCCCTCCACTTT.

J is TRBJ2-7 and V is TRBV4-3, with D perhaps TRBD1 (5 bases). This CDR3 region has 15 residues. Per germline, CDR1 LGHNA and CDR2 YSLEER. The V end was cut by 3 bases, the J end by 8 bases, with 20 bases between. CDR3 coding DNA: TGCGCCAGCAGCCATAGAGGACACCCTACGGATCAGCAGTACTTC. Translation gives CASSHRGHPTDQQYF.

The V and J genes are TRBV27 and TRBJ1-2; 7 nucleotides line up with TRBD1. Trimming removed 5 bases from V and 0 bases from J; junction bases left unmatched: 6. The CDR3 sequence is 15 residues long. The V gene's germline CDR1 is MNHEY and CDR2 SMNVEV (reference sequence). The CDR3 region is CASSPQGVANYGYTF. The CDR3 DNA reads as TGTGCCAGCAGTCCGCAGGGGGTAGCTAACTATGGCTACACCTTC.

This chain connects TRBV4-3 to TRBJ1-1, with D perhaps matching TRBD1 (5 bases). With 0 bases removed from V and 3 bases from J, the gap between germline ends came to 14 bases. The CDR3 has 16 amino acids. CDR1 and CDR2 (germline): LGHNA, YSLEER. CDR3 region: CASSQDRAMGDTEAFF. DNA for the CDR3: TGCGCCAGCAGCCAAGACAGGGCAATGGGCGACACTGAAGCTTTCTTT.

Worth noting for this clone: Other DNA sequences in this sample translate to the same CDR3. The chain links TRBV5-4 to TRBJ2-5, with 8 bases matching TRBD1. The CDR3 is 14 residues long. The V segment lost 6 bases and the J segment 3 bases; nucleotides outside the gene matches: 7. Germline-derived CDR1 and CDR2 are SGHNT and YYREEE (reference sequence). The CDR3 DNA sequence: TGTGCCAGCACCGTGCAGGGGGCGGAAGAGACCCAGTACTTC. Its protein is CASTVQGAEETQYF.

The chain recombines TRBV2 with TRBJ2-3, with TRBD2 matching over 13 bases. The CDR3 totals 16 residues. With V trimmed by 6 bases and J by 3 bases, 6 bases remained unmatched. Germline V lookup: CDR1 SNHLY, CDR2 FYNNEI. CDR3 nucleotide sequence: TGTGCCAGCAGAAGGACTAGCGGGAGTGGAACAGATACGCAGTATTTT. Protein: CASRRTSGSGTDTQYF.

The chain's CDR3 is CASSLGGPYTQYF. CDR3 in DNA: TGTGCCAGCAGCTTAGGTGGGCCCTATACGCAGTATTTT. The gene calls are TRBV13 and TRBJ2-3; D is unclear. The CDR3 extends over 13 amino acids. V lost 0 bases, J lost 7 bases, and 8 bases lay in between. Germline CDR1 PRHDT, CDR2 FYEKMQ (reference sequence). Combining the CDR3 with reference TRBV13 and TRBJ2-3 gives the whole variable domain AAGVIQSPRHLIKEKRETATLKCYPIPRHDTVYWYQQGPGQDPQFLISFYEKMQSDKGSIPDRFSAQQFSDYHSELNMSSLELGDSALYFCASSLGGPYTQYFGPGTRLTVL.

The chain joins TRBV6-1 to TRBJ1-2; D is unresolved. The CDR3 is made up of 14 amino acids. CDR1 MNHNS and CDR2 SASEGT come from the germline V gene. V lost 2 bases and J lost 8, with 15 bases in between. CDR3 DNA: TGTGCCAGCAGTGAACCGTCAATAGGGAGAGGCTACACCTTC. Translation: CASSEPSIGRGYTF.

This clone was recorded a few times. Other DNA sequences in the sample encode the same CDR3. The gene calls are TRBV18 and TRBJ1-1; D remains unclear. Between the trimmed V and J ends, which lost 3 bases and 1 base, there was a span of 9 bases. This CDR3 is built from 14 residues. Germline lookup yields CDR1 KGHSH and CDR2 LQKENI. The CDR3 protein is CASSPISRNTEAFF. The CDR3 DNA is TGTGCCAGCTCACCTATATCGCGGAACACTGAAGCTTTCTTT. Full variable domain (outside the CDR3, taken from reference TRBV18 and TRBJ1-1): NAGVMQNPRHLVRRRGQEARLRCSPMKGHSHVYWYRQLPEEGLKFMVYLQKENIIDESGMPKERFSAEFPKEGPSILRIQQVVRGDSAAYFCASSPISRNTEAFFGQGTRLTVV.

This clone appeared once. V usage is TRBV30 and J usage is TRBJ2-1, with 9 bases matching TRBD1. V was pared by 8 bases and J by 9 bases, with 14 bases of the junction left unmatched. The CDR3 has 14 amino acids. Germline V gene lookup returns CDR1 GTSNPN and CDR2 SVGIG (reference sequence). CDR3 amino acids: CAGDPGTGFSEQFF. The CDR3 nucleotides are TGTGCCGGAGATCCCGGGACAGGGTTTAGTGAGCAGTTCTTC.

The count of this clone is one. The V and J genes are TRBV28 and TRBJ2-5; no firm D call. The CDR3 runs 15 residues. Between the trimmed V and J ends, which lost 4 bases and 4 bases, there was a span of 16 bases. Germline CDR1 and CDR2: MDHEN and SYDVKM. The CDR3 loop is CASSSLALRSETQYF. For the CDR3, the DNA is TGTGCCAGCAGTTCGTTGGCCCTCCGATCAGAGACCCAGTACTTC.

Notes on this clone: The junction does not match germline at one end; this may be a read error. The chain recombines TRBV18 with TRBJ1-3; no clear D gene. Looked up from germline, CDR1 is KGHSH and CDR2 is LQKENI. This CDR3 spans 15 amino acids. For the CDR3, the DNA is TGTGCCAGCTCACCAGCCGTGGGCTCTCGAAACACCATATATTTT. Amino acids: CASSPAVGSRNTIYF.

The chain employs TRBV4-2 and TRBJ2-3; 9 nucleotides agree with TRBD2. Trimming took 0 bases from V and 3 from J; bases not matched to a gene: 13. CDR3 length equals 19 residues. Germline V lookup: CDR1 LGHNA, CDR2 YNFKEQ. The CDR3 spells CASSQDLPRSGSSTDTQYF. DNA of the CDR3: TGTGCCAGCAGCCAAGATCTGCCACGTAGCGGGAGTTCTACAGATACGCAGTATTTT.

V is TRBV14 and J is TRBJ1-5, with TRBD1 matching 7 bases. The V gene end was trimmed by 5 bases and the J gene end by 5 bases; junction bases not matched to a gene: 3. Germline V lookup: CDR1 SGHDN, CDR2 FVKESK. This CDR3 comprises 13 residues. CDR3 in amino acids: CASSYTGDQPQHF. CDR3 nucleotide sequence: TGTGCCAGCAGCTATACAGGGGATCAGCCCCAGCATTTT.

Written as DNA, the CDR3 is TGTGCCAGCTCACCTGTGACAGGGACCTACGAGCAGTACTTC. Protein: CASSPVTGTYEQYF. The chain combines TRBV18 with TRBJ2-7, with TRBD1 matching 7 bases. The CDR3 has 14 amino acids. After removal of 3 bases from V and 2 bases from J, the junction contained 4 bases not matched to a gene. Per the germline V gene, CDR1 is KGHSH and CDR2 is LQKENI.

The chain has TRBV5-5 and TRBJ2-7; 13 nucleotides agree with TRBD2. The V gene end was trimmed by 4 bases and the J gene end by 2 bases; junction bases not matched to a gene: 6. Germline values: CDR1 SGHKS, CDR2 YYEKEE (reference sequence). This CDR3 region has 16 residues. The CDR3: CASSAGLAGEPYEQYF. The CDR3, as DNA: TGTGCCAGCAGCGCCGGACTAGCGGGAGAACCCTACGAGCAGTACTTC.